These 23 T cell receptor beta chains were all obtained from the same sample, sequenced in a study of neurological immune-mediated disorders. The sample's time point: longitudinal time-point 3. TCRdb re-called the 5' RACE reads through MiXCR, storing one row per CDR3 protein. The sample contains around 42,000 distinct CDR3 sequences, roughly 13% of which appear only once. Sequenced material: PBMCs. The origin of the receptors is a man aged 25 to 40 in good health.

This clonotype was counted ten times or more. This chain connects TRBV5-4 to TRBJ2-2; 7 bases align to TRBD2. J gave up 4 bases and V 2 bases, and 2 bases lay outside the gene matches. The CDR3 is 14 residues long. Germline CDR1 SGHNT, CDR2 YYREEE (reference sequence). The CDR3 DNA follows: TGTGCCAGCAGCTTTCCGGGGGGCACCGGGGAGCTGTTTTTT. Its protein product is CASSFPGGTGELFF.

The V and J genes are TRBV7-9 and TRBJ2-5; maybe TRBD1 (6 bases). Trimming stripped 6 bases from V and 1 base from J, with 12 bases between. CDR1 and CDR2 from the germline V gene are SEHNR and FQNEAQ (reference sequence). There are 14 residues in the CDR3. The CDR3: CASSPWGPQETQYF. The CDR3 bases are TGTGCCAGCAGTCCTTGGGGGCCCCAAGAGACCCAGTACTTC.

This clonotype was seen many times. The gene calls are TRBV7-9 and TRBJ1-5; D gene uncertain. Germline lookup yields CDR1 SEHNR and CDR2 FQNEAQ (reference sequence). The CDR3 is made up of 14 amino acids. V dropped 4 bases and J dropped 2 bases, with 9 bases sitting between them. The CDR3 DNA follows: TGTGCCAGCAGCTCCGGGTTCCGCAATCAGCCCCAGCATTTT. It translates to CASSSGFRNQPQHF.

This clonotype came up many times. The chain joins TRBV7-3 to TRBJ1-1; the D is unclear. This CDR3 has 13 amino acids. The germline V and J ends were trimmed by 5 bases and 1 base, with 8 bases remaining between them. Germline-derived CDR1 and CDR2 are SGHTA and FQGTGA. The CDR3 nucleotides read TGTGCCAGCAGCACAACGCCGAACACTGAAGCTTTCTTT. Protein: CASSTTPNTEAFF.

This clonotype was picked up a small number of times. This may arise from a read error, as a much more abundant clone is one base away. V usage is TRBV14 and J usage is TRBJ2-7; the D gene is possibly TRBD2 (6 bases). The ends were cut back, 4 bases at V and 2 bases at J, with 12 bases in the middle. CDR3 length: 14 amino acids. Germline loops: CDR1 SGHDN, CDR2 FVKESK. In nucleotides, the CDR3 is TGTGCCAGCAGCCGTGGGGGGAGCGCCTACGAGCAGTACTTC. Amino acids: CASSRGGSAYEQYF.

With regard to this clonotype: This sequence may be a read error, since a much larger clone differs from it by one base. The chain couples TRBV20-1 to TRBJ2-7; 9 bases fit TRBD2. The CDR3 contains 14 residues. Germline lookup yields CDR1 DFQATT and CDR2 SNEGSKA (reference sequence). Unmatched junction bases numbered 14, after V lost 7 bases and J lost 7 bases. In DNA form, the CDR3 reads TGCAGTGTTGGCGGGAGGGCAAATTATAGGGAGCAGTACTTC. Its translation is CSVGGRANYREQYF.

A few counts support this clonotype. The rearrangement links TRBV20-1 to TRBJ2-3, with TRBD2 identical over 9 bases. Germline assignment: CDR1 DFQATT and CDR2 SNEGSKA (reference sequence). This CDR3 is built from 17 residues. The V segment lost 3 bases and the J segment 8 bases; nucleotides outside the gene matches: 18. The chain's CDR3 is CSASPIAREGKTGTQYF. The CDR3 nucleotides are TGCAGTGCTAGCCCCATAGCGCGGGAGGGCAAAACGGGTACGCAGTATTTT.

Note on this clonotype: One end of the junction varies from germline; a read error may be responsible. The chain uses TRBV12-3 or TRBV12-4 and TRBJ2-1, with TRBD1 matching over 11 bases. The CDR3 loop spans 15 amino acids. CDR3 sequence reads: CASNPRTGGYNDQFF. CDR3 in DNA: TGTGCCAGCAACCCGAGGACAGGGGGCTACAATGATCAGTTCTTC.

In this sample, this clonotype turned up many times. The rearrangement uses TRBV7-8 and TRBJ2-7; a possible D gene is TRBD1 (6 bases). Germline loops: CDR1 SGHVS, CDR2 FQNEAQ. V was shortened by 0 bases and J by 1 base, with 10 bases between the two germline ends. The CDR3 runs to 15 residues. CDR3 amino acids: CASSLAVQGSYEQYF. In DNA form, the CDR3 reads TGTGCCAGCAGCTTAGCCGTACAGGGTTCCTACGAGCAGTACTTC.

This clonotype has a count of ten or more. The V call is TRBV7-2, the J call TRBJ2-5, with D unresolved. V lost 0 bases and J 5 bases, leaving 4 bases between the germline ends. CDR3 length equals 12 residues. Germline CDR1 and CDR2: SGHTA and FQGNSA. The CDR3 loop is CASSLARETQYF. CDR3 nucleotides: TGTGCCAGCAGCTTAGCGCGGGAGACCCAGTACTTC.

The genes are TRBV29-1 and TRBJ2-5, with D hard to call. CDR3 length: 14 amino acids. The germline V gene has CDR1 SQVTM and CDR2 ANQGSEA. V dropped 0 bases and J dropped 5 bases, with 13 bases sitting between them. CDR3 bases: TGCAGCGTTGAAGATTCCGGGCTTCTTGAGACCCAGTACTTC. Amino acids: CSVEDSGLLETQYF.

This clonotype was seen many times. This chain connects TRBV5-1 to TRBJ2-2; TRBD1 matches at 9 bases. The CDR3 spans 16 residues. V lost 0 bases, J lost 5 bases, and 5 bases stayed unmatched. The germline V gene has CDR1 SGHRS and CDR2 YFSETQ. The CDR3 DNA sequence: TGCGCCAGCAGCTTGGGGGGACAGGGAAGGACCGGGGAGCTGTTTTTT. Residues: CASSLGGQGRTGELFF.

This clonotype is medium-sized (0.01 to 0.1%) by share. The chain combines TRBV4-2 with TRBJ1-4; a possible D gene is TRBD1 (5 bases). This CDR3 is 16 amino acids long. CDR1 and CDR2 (germline): LGHNA, YNFKEQ. Between the trimmed V and J ends, which lost 3 bases and 3 bases, there was a span of 14 bases. The CDR3 sequence is CASSQDFGGPNEKLFF. CDR3 in DNA: TGTGCCAGCAGCCAGGACTTTGGGGGACCTAATGAAAAACTGTTTTTT.

This clonotype was observed many times. The rearrangement uses TRBV10-3 and TRBJ2-1; tentative D call: TRBD2 (7 bases). V lost 4 bases and J 5 bases, leaving 18 bases between the germline ends. Per germline, CDR1 ENHRY and CDR2 SYGVKD. This CDR3 comprises 16 residues. The CDR3 reads CAISGGGGPYNNEQFF. The CDR3 coding sequence is TGTGCCATCAGTGGGGGGGGGGGCCCCTACAACAATGAGCAGTTCTTC.

This clonotype was detected ten times or more. J is TRBJ2-5 and V is TRBV12-3 or TRBV12-4; D is perhaps TRBD2 (5 bases). Trimming stripped 3 bases from V and 2 bases from J, with 10 bases between. This CDR3 has 14 residues. The CDR3 sequence: CASSLPSSQETQYF. The DNA for the CDR3 is TGTGCCAGCAGTTTGCCTAGCAGTCAAGAGACCCAGTACTTC.

This clonotype appeared many times. This chain uses TRBV5-1 with TRBJ2-1; D unresolved. V lost 0 bases and J 7 bases, leaving 5 bases between the germline ends. The CDR3 covers 12 residues. Germline V gene lookup returns CDR1 SGHRS and CDR2 YFSETQ. As DNA, the CDR3 is TGCGCCAGCAGCTTGGGTCGGAATGAGCAGTTCTTC. Its protein is CASSLGRNEQFF.

This clonotype came up a few times. This chain links TRBV2 with TRBJ1-5; a weak D match, TRBD1 (5 bases). Germline CDR1 and CDR2: SNHLY and FYNNEI. V dropped 6 bases and J dropped 4 bases, with 13 bases sitting between them. The CDR3 runs to 14 residues. The CDR3 is CASSLGQSNQPQHF. CDR3 sequence (DNA): TGTGCCAGCAGCCTGGGGCAGTCTAATCAGCCCCAGCATTTT.

This clonotype has ten or more counts. The J gene is TRBJ1-5, the V gene TRBV20-1; D is perhaps TRBD1 (5 bases). Germline lookup yields CDR1 DFQATT and CDR2 SNEGSKA (reference sequence). The CDR3 sequence is 15 residues long. Deletions cut 0 bases from V and 3 bases from J, with 12 bases between. The CDR3 DNA follows: TGCAGTGCTAGAGATGGGAAACAGGTCAATCAGCCCCAGCATTTT. Translation gives CSARDGKQVNQPQHF.

There are a few counts of this clonotype. At one of its ends the junction is not consistent with the germline gene, which may arise from a read error. The chain joins TRBV20-1 to TRBJ1-5, with 8 bases fitting TRBD1. This CDR3 has 18 amino acids. Germline V CDR1 and CDR2: DFQATT, SNEGSKA (reference sequence). DNA for the CDR3: TGCAGCGCAACGAACCCGGGACAGGACGATTATAGCAATCAGCACCAGCATTTT. It is translated as CSATNPGQDDYSNQHQHF.

This clonotype has a count of ten or more. The chain recombines TRBV24-1 with TRBJ1-2; D may be TRBD1 (6 bases). CDR1 and CDR2 (germline): KGHDR, SFDVKD. This CDR3 contains 13 residues. V lost 9 bases, J lost 0 bases, and 10 bases lay in between. CDR3 nucleotides: TGTGCCACCTCCGGGGGCGCTAACTATGGCTACACCTTC. It codes for CATSGGANYGYTF.

This clonotype has ten or more counts. The chain has TRBV12-3 or TRBV12-4 and TRBJ2-7; 7 nucleotides align to TRBD1. This CDR3 is 14 amino acids long. Trimming removed 5 bases from V and 6 bases from J; junction bases left unmatched: 10. In nucleotides, the CDR3 is TGTGCCAGCAGTCAACAGGGGTCACGGGTCGAGCAGTACTTC. As protein: CASSQQGSRVEQYF.

This clonotype was seen ten or more times. This rearrangement joins TRBV7-9 to TRBJ2-5; TRBD1 aligns across 8 bases. The CDR3 is made up of 14 amino acids. CDR1 and CDR2 from the germline V gene are SEHNR and FQNEAQ (reference sequence). The V gene end was trimmed by 6 bases and the J gene end by 2 bases; junction bases not matched to a gene: 5. The DNA of the CDR3 is TGTGCCAGCAGAGGACAGGGCCTGCAAGAGACCCAGTACTTC. Protein: CASRGQGLQETQYF.

This clonotype was seen many times. The V gene is TRBV5-1, the J gene TRBJ2-3; no reliable D call. This CDR3 comprises 17 residues. Trimming removed 3 bases from V and 0 bases from J, with 17 bases in between. CDR1 is SGHRS, CDR2 YFSETQ, per germline. This CDR3 reads CASSSTPDLSSTDTQYF. CDR3 nucleotide sequence: TGCGCCAGCAGCTCGACCCCCGATCTCTCTAGCACAGATACGCAGTATTTT.